A selection of T cell receptor beta chains follows, all from one sample in a study of regulatory T cells in long-lasting Graves disease. Each CDR3 protein is one row after TCRdb ran MiXCR on the multiplex PCR reads. This sample yields about 400,000 distinct CDR3 sequences, of which less than 25% are seen a single time; around 21% belongs to the top ten. The sample consisted of peripheral blood mononuclear cells (PBMCs), taken when the disease was refractory, from a patient treated with antithyroid drugs. The source is a female donor with Graves disease. Each CDR3 is given with its conserved first and last residue. The order of the fields is V gene, clone size, J gene, D gene, CDR3 DNA, CDR3 protein. D genes are given only for firm matches. Rows may omit the clone size; those that give it use once, few, many or a size class.

>TRBV24-1|-|TRBJ2-5|-
TGTGCCACCAGTGACTCGGTGTCGGAGACCCAGTACTTC
CATSDSVSETQYF
>TRBV3-1|few|TRBJ2-2|-
TGTGCCAGCAGCGGGTGGGCGGACACCGGGGAGCTGTTTTTT
CASSGWADTGELFF
>TRBV7-2|-|TRBJ1-4|-
TGTGCCAGCAGCTTAGCAACAGGGCCCAGGATCATGTTTTTC
CASSLATGPRIMFF
>TRBV20-1|many|TRBJ2-5|-
TGCAGTGCCATAAACCAGGGGCAAGAGACCCAGTACTTC
CSAINQGQETQYF
>TRBV7-2|few|TRBJ1-1|-
TGTGCCAGCAGCCCCGGGACGGGAAGGGCTGAAGCTTTCTTT
CASSPGTGRAEAFF
>TRBV28|many|TRBJ2-7|-
TGTGCCAGCAGAGTTATGGGGGGCCACGAGCAGTACTTC
CASRVMGGHEQYF
>TRBV10-3|many|TRBJ1-1|TRBD1
TGTGCCATCAGGGCAGGGGGCAACACTGAAGCTTTCTTT
CAIRAGGNTEAFF
>TRBV11-2|many|TRBJ2-4|TRBD1
TGTGCCAGCAGCTTAGGATTGGACAGGGATGGCATTCAGTACTTC
CASSLGLDRDGIQYF
>TRBV11-2|few|TRBJ2-1|TRBD2
TGTGCCAGCAGCTTTCCCAGAGCGGGGCGCGGGAGAGTCGATGAGCAGTTCTTC
CASSFPRAGRGRVDEQFF
>TRBV2|many|TRBJ2-7|-
TGTGCCAGCAGTGAAAGTACGATGCCCTCCTACGAGCAGTACTTC
CASSESTMPSYEQYF
>TRBV7-9|-|TRBJ1-5|TRBD1
TGTGCCAGCAGCTTAGTGGGACAGGGGGACAATCAGCCCCAGCATTTT
CASSLVGQGDNQPQHF
>TRBV18|-|TRBJ1-2|-
TGTGCCAGCTCACCACCGGTGGGACAAGACTATGGCTACACCTTC
CASSPPVGQDYGYTF
>TRBV25-1|-|TRBJ2-5|-
TGTGCCAGCAGTGAAACGGGGGCGCGGGAGACCCAGTACTTC
CASSETGARETQYF
>TRBV20-1|-|TRBJ2-7|-
TGCAGTGCTTCCCCTCCGGGACTTTCCTACGAGCAGTACTTC
CSASPPGLSYEQYF
>TRBV7-2|-|TRBJ2-7|-
TGTGCCAGCAGCAACGAATCGGGGGGCGCATATATCTCCTACGAGCAGTACTTC
CASSNESGGAYISYEQYF
>TRBV30|-|TRBJ2-7|-
TGTGCCTGCCAGGCTCCCTACGAGCAGTACTTC
CACQAPYEQYF
>TRBV14|few|TRBJ2-5|-
TGTGCCAGCAGCGAAGGGGATTACAGTTGGGAGACCCAGTACTTC
CASSEGDYSWETQYF
>TRBV6-1|many|TRBJ2-5|TRBD2
TGTGCCAGCAGAACACTACTAGCGGGGCTCACCCGAGGCGAGACCCAGTACTTC
CASRTLLAGLTRGETQYF
>TRBV5-6|-|TRBJ2-2|-
TGTGCCAGCAGCGTAGCAGGGGTGAACACCGGGGAGCTGTTTTTT
CASSVAGVNTGELFF
>TRBV29-1|many|TRBJ1-1|TRBD1
TGCAGCGTTGAAGTGACAGGGGTAGGGACTGAAGCTTTCTTT
CSVEVTGVGTEAFF
>TRBV19|-|TRBJ2-2|-
TGTGCCAGTAGCAACGGCGGCGGCGGATACACCGGGGAGCTGTTTTTT
CASSNGGGGYTGELFF
>TRBV7-2|few|TRBJ2-7|-
TGTGCCAGCAGAGCGGACCGCTACGAGCAGTACTTC
CASRADRYEQYF
>TRBV15|once|TRBJ1-1|-
TGTGCCACCAGCAGAGATTACACTGAAGCTTTCTTT
CATSRDYTEAFF
>TRBV28|many|TRBJ2-5|-
TGTGCCAGCAGTCCCGGTACAGCCTCACAAGAGACCCAGTACTTC
CASSPGTASQETQYF
>TRBV7-2|few|TRBJ1-1|-
TGTGCCAGCAGCTCCAGGGAGGGGAACACTGAAGCTTTCTTT
CASSSREGNTEAFF
>TRBV7-3|few|TRBJ2-2|TRBD2
TGTGCCAGCAGCTTATTACGAGCGGGAGACACCGGGGAGCTGTTTTTT
CASSLLRAGDTGELFF
>TRBV24-1|many|TRBJ2-2|TRBD2
TGTGCCACCAGTGATTCACCGGGACTAGCGGGAGTTACAACAGGGGAGCTGTTTTTT
CATSDSPGLAGVTTGELFF
>TRBV12-3/TRBV12-4|few|TRBJ1-3|-
TGTGCCAGCAGTATCTTCGACAGCTTCAACTCTGGAAACACCATATATTTT
CASSIFDSFNSGNTIYF
>TRBV20-1|few|TRBJ1-2|TRBD1
TGCAGTGCTGGTTCGGACAGGGGTGACTATGGCTACACCTTC
CSAGSDRGDYGYTF
>TRBV7-9|-|TRBJ1-3|-
TGTGCCAGCCCACGGGGTCCCGGAAACACCATATATTTT
CASPRGPGNTIYF
>TRBV11-3|-|TRBJ1-3|-
TGTGCCAGCAGCTTACTCTCAGAACTGAGGGCTGGAAACACCATATATTTT
CASSLLSELRAGNTIYF
>TRBV28|-|TRBJ1-4|-
TGTGCCAGCCTCTCTTGGGGGGCAGGGCTACAGGATGAAAAACTGTTT
CASLSWGAGLQDEKLF
>TRBV5-1|-|TRBJ1-1|-
TGCGCCAGCAGCCCCGGGGAGAACACTGAAGCTTTCTTT
CASSPGENTEAFF
>TRBV30|few|TRBJ1-5|-
TGTGCCTGGAGTGTGGGATACAATCAGCCCCAGCATTTT
CAWSVGYNQPQHF
>TRBV11-2|-|TRBJ1-3|-
TGTGCCAGCAGCTTAGCCGGTCACTCTGGAAACACCATATATTTT
CASSLAGHSGNTIYF
>TRBV5-6|-|TRBJ2-7|TRBD2
TGTGCCAGCAGCGGACTCAAGCGGGGGTACTACGAGCAGTACTTC
CASSGLKRGYYEQYF
>TRBV20-1|few|TRBJ2-7|-
TGCAGTGCTAGAGAGCAGGAGCAGTACTTC
CSAREQEQYF
>TRBV11-2|-|TRBJ1-1|-
TGTGCCAGCTTAGCTCGGGGGCCGGGCACTGAAGCTTTCTTT
CASLARGPGTEAFF
>TRBV6-1|many|TRBJ2-5|-
TGTGCCAGCAGCTGGGCCGGGACCCAAGAGACCCAGTACTTC
CASSWAGTQETQYF
>TRBV12-3/TRBV12-4|-|TRBJ1-2|-
TGTGCCAGCACAACTAACTATGGCTACACCTTC
CASTTNYGYTF
>TRBV6-1|few|TRBJ2-1|-
TGTGCCAGCAGTGAAGCCCCCAGCTACAATGAGCAGTTCTTC
CASSEAPSYNEQFF
>TRBV11-2|-|TRBJ2-3|-
TGTGCCAGCAGCTTAGACACGGGACACACAGATACGCAGTATTTT
CASSLDTGHTDTQYF
>TRBV6-1|few|TRBJ1-4|-
TGTGCCAGCAGTCGCCTTGGGACGACAACTAATGAAAAACTGTTTTTT
CASSRLGTTTNEKLFF
>TRBV6-2/TRBV6-3|many|TRBJ2-7|TRBD1
TGTGCCAGCAGTTACTCGACCCTACCCTGGACAGGGTACTCCTACGAGCAGTACTTC
CASSYSTLPWTGYSYEQYF
>TRBV20-1|many|TRBJ2-7|TRBD1
TGCAGTGCCCCTCTGGGACAGCCCTACGAGCAGTACTTC
CSAPLGQPYEQYF
>TRBV20-1|-|TRBJ2-7|TRBD2
TGCAGTGCTATAGCGGGAGGCCCAGGATACGAGCAGTACTTC
CSAIAGGPGYEQYF
>TRBV12-3/TRBV12-4|many|TRBJ2-5|-
TGTGCCAGCGCCCCGGTTGGGGGGGGCGGGGAGACCCAGTACTTC
CASAPVGGGGETQYF
>TRBV6-1|many|TRBJ2-7|TRBD2
TGTGCCAGCAGGCCGGGACGCGGTAGCGGGAGGCTCTCCTACGAGCAGTACTTC
CASRPGRGSGRLSYEQYF
>TRBV29-1|-|TRBJ1-2|TRBD1
TGCAGCGGTGGGGGGACAGGTGGACCCAATGGCTACACCTTC
CSGGGTGGPNGYTF